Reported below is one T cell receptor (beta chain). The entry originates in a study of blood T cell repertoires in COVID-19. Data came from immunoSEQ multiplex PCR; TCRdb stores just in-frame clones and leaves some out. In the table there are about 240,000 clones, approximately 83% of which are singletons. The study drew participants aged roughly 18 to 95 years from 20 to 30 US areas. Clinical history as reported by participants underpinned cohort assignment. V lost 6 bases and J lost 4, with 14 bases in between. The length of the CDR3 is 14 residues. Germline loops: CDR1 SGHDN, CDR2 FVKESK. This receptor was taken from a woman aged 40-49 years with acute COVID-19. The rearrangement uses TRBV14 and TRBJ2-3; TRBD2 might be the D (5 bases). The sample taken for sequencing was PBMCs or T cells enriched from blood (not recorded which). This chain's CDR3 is CASSPRSVPDTQYF. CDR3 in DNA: TGTGCCAGCAGTCCACGTAGCGTTCCAGATACGCAGTATTTT.